This TCR beta chain was profiled in a study of cytomegalovirus exposure and HLA in healthy donors. Study findings and constraints: Most TCR sequences were rare, but some public TCRs occurred in many donors. When analyzed later, a missense DCLRE1C variant was found to be linked to TCR beta V- and J-gene trimming. Later on, an analysis tied 15,000 or so TCR beta sequences to HLA alleles at 0.05 false discovery rate.

This PCR relied on a set of 60 Vbeta primers and 13 Jbeta primers. Method: immunoSEQ multiplex PCR; TCRdb's copy keeps in-frame clones and lacks some. The repertoire consists of approximately 97,000 clones, with around 77% occurring once and the leading ten covering 8.5% to 10%. CDR3 length equals 13 residues. V was clipped by 4 bases and J by 0 bases, with 10 bases between them. Germline V lookup: CDR1 SQVTM, CDR2 ANQGSEA. While unrecorded immune exposures were likely, the donors were nominally healthy when sampled. A note on this clone: Its antigen is undetermined.

The specimen was PBMCs. The rearrangement uses TRBV29-1 and TRBJ2-7; D might be TRBD1 (6 bases). The sequence derives from a male donor in good health and CMV-seropositive. In nucleotides, the CDR3 is TGCAGCGTTGGGACAGTGATCTCCTACGAGCAGTACTTC. It is translated as CSVGTVISYEQYF.